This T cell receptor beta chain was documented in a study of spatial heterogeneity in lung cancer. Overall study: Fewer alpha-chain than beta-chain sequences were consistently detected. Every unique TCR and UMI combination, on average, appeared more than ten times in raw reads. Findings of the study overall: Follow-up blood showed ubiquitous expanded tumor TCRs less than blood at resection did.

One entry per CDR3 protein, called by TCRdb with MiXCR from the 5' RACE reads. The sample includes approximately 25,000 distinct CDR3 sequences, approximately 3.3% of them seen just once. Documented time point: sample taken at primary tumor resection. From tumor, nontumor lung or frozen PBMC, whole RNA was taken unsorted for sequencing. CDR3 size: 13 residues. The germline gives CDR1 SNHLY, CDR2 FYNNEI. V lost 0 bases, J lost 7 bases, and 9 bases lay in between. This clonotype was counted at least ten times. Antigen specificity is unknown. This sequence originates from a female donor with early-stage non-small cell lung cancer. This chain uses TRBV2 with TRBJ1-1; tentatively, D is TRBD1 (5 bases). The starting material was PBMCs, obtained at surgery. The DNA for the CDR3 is TGTGCCAGCAGTGAAGCGCAGGGAGGTGAAGCTTTCTTT. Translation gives CASSEAQGGEAFF.